This T cell receptor beta chain was captured by sequencing in a study of blood T cells in healthy people across ages. The sample holds a few counts of this clonotype. Then a second PCR, running roughly 7 to 11 cycles, was carried out with a sample-barcoded 5' primer and a J-beta primer mix. TCRdb ran MiXCR on the 5' RACE reads and lists one entry per CDR3 protein. The data hold hundreds of thousands of distinct CDR3 sequences, with around 48% observed a single time. The source is a man aged 25-45 years in good health. Sequenced input: blood.

The CDR3 DNA is TGTGCCATCAGGGACACGGGGAATAATTCACCCCTCCACTTT. Its protein is CAIRDTGNNSPLHF. The V call is TRBV10-3, the J call TRBJ1-6, with a tentative D call TRBD1 (5 bases). The CDR3 is 14 amino acids. The V gene's germline CDR1 is ENHRY and CDR2 SYGVKD. The V gene lost 6 bases and the J gene lost 5 bases, with 11 bases spanning the gap.